This T cell receptor (beta chain) was retrieved from a study of beta chain features in type 1 diabetes. V lost 5 bases, J lost 2 bases, and 10 bases lay in between. CDR3 length: 13 amino acids. The V gene's germline CDR1 is GTSNPN and CDR2 SVGIG (reference sequence). In this sample, this clone turned up a few times. Sequencing targeted expressed TCRB transcripts, as all isolated RNA had been reverse transcribed. The protocol was immunoSEQ multiplex PCR, while the TCRdb copy is restricted to in-frame clones and leaves out a portion. The table records 240,000 or so clones, 68% of them present only once.

The gene calls are TRBV30 and TRBJ2-1, with a tentative D call TRBD1 (5 bases). The sequencing sample was made of naive CD4+ T cells from blood. The sequence was collected from a young man in good health. The DNA of the CDR3 is TGTGCCTGGGCAGGGAACCCCTACAATGAGCAGTTCTTC. Residues: CAWAGNPYNEQFF.